A selection of T cell receptor beta chains follows, all from one sample in a study of CD8+CD57+ T cells in acquired aplastic anemia. TCRdb itself ran the reads through MiXCR, one entry per CDR3 protein. The sample holds 150,000 or so distinct CDR3 sequences, around half seen once. The sample was sorted CD4+, CD8+, or CD8+CD57+ T cells (not recorded which) from PBMCs. All receptors derive from a human donor with aplastic anemia. Both conserved end residues are part of each CDR3. Each record gives: clone size, D gene, CDR3 length, V gene, J gene, CDR3 protein, CDR3 DNA. The D gene is left open where the match is weak. Rows give clone size only sometimes, using once, few, many, or a class for an expanded clone.

clone_size: many; d_call: -; cdr3_length: 14; v_call: TRBV2; j_call: TRBJ1-5; cdr3_aa: CASSEVEGNQPQHF; cdr3_nt: TGTGCCAGCAGTGAAGTAGAGGGTAATCAGCCCCAGCATTTT
clone_size: -; d_call: -; cdr3_length: 14; v_call: TRBV25-1; j_call: TRBJ1-2; cdr3_aa: CASSTGPHSDGYTF; cdr3_nt: TGTGCCAGCAGCACAGGGCCACACTCTGATGGCTACACCTTC
clone_size: -; d_call: TRBD1; cdr3_length: 13; v_call: TRBV10-3; j_call: TRBJ2-2; cdr3_aa: CAIFEDRAGELFF; cdr3_nt: TGTGCCATCTTCGAGGACAGGGCCGGGGAGCTGTTTTTT
clone_size: -; d_call: -; cdr3_length: 14; v_call: TRBV5-1; j_call: TRBJ2-7; cdr3_aa: CASSSLGSPYEQYF; cdr3_nt: TGCGCCAGCAGCTCTCTCGGCAGCCCCTACGAGCAGTACTTC
clone_size: many; d_call: -; cdr3_length: 13; v_call: TRBV7-3; j_call: TRBJ1-2; cdr3_aa: CASSPPDGYGYTF; cdr3_nt: TGTGCCAGCAGCCCGCCGGACGGCTATGGCTACACCTTC
clone_size: -; d_call: -; cdr3_length: 14; v_call: TRBV19; j_call: TRBJ1-2; cdr3_aa: CASSIDGNNYGYTF; cdr3_nt: TGTGCCAGTAGTATAGACGGCAACAACTATGGCTACACCTTC
clone_size: -; d_call: TRBD1; cdr3_length: 14; v_call: TRBV24-1; j_call: TRBJ1-5; cdr3_aa: CATSDHRGSQPQHF; cdr3_nt: TGTGCCACCAGTGATCACAGGGGCAGCCAGCCCCAGCATTTT
clone_size: many; d_call: -; cdr3_length: 16; v_call: TRBV12-3/TRBV12-4; j_call: TRBJ1-5; cdr3_aa: CASSRAGLDRGQPQHF; cdr3_nt: TGTGCCAGCAGTCGAGCGGGGCTAGATCGTGGTCAGCCCCAGCATTTT
clone_size: -; d_call: TRBD1; cdr3_length: 15; v_call: TRBV7-6; j_call: TRBJ1-5; cdr3_aa: CASSRDRWANQPQHF; cdr3_nt: TGTGCCAGCAGCCGGGACAGGTGGGCCAATCAGCCCCAGCATTTT
clone_size: -; d_call: TRBD2; cdr3_length: 16; v_call: TRBV11-1; j_call: TRBJ2-1; cdr3_aa: CASSALLGRAQDEQFF; cdr3_nt: TGTGCCAGCAGTGCGCTTTTAGGGAGGGCCCAGGATGAGCAGTTCTTC
clone_size: -; d_call: -; cdr3_length: 16; v_call: TRBV5-6; j_call: TRBJ2-2; cdr3_aa: CASSSKGQGGTGELFF; cdr3_nt: TGTGCCAGCAGCTCAAAGGGTCAGGGTGGCACCGGGGAGCTGTTTTTT